This T cell receptor (beta chain) was sequenced in a study of yellow fever vaccine responses in identical twins. The length of the CDR3 is 13 residues. Germline V gene lookup returns CDR1 MNHEY and CDR2 SVGAGI. The V and J ends lost 5 bases and 4 bases, in that order; junction bases with no gene match: 4. Using its own MiXCR run on the RT-PCR reads, TCRdb lists one record per CDR3 protein. Found here are about 18,000 distinct CDR3 sequences, just over 60% of them singletons; the top ten hold approximately 7.7%. Sequencing used T cells from blood (PBMCs), unsorted or a sorted subset (not recorded which), obtained before or after yellow fever vaccination (not recorded which). The source is a woman younger than 30 who received the yellow fever vaccine. The V gene is TRBV6-5, the J gene TRBJ1-2; 7 bases are a match to TRBD1. This chain's CDR3 is CASSTTGSYGYTF. Written as DNA, the CDR3 is TGTGCCAGCAGTACGACAGGGAGCTATGGCTACACCTTC.